The clone carrying this T cell receptor (beta chain) was recorded once. Authors' processing steps: Scientists estimated how many nucleated cells there were by amplifying reference gene primers. Clones were read by immunoSEQ multiplex PCR, and TCRdb kept only the in-frame ones, dropping some. That table is the source of V, J and clone size, and D and trimming were worked out from the DNA. The repertoire holds around 250,000 clones, with roughly 80% as singletons. This sample is drawn from a study of blood T cell repertoires in COVID-19. For the study at large: Whether acute or convalescent, the COVID-19 samples came from the United States, Italy and Spain. The cDNA or gDNA used as material had been derived from T cells, B-cell-depleted T cells, or PBMCs.

This receptor was obtained from a young woman with acute or convalescent COVID-19. Input material: peripheral blood.

The CDR3 sequence: CASSSAGTHLNNEQFF. DNA for the CDR3: TGTGCCAGCAGCTCCGCGGGGACTCACCTCAACAATGAGCAGTTCTTC. This rearrangement joins TRBV11-3 to TRBJ2-1; TRBD2 is a possible D gene (6 bases). V lost 4 bases, J lost 5 bases, and 18 bases lay in between. CDR1 SGHNT and CDR2 YENEEA come from the germline V gene. CDR3 length equals 16 residues.